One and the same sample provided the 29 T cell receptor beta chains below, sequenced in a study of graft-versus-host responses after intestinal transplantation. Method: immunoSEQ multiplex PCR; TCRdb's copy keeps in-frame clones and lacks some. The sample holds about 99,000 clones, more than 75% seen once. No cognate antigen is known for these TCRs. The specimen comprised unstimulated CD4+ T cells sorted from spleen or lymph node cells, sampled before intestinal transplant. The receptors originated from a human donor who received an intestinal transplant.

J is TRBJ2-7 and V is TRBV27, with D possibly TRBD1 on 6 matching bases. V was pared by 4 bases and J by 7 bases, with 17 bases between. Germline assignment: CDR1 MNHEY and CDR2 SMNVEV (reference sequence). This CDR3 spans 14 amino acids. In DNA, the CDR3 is TGTGCCAGCAGTTCATCCGCGACAGGCCGGGAGCAGTACTTC. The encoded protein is CASSSSATGREQYF.

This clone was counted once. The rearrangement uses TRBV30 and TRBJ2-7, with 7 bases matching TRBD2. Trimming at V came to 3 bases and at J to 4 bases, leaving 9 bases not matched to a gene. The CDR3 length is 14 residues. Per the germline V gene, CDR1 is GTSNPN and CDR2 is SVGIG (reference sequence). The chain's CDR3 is CAWRRTSVWYEQYF. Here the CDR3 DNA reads TGTGCCTGGAGGCGAACTAGCGTTTGGTACGAGCAGTACTTC. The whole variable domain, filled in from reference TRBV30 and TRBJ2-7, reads SQTIHQWPATLVQPVGSPLSLECTVEGTSNPNLYWYRQAAGRGLQLLFYSVGIGQISSEVPQNLSASRPQDRQFILSSKKLLLSDSGFYLCAWRRTSVWYEQYFGPGTRLTVT.

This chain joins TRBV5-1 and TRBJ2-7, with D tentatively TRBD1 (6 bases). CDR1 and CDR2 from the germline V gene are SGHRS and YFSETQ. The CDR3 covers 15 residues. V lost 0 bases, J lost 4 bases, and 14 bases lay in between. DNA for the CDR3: TGCGCCAGCAGCTTGGTGAGGGGTAGGGGGTACGAGCAGTACTTC. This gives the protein CASSLVRGRGYEQYF.

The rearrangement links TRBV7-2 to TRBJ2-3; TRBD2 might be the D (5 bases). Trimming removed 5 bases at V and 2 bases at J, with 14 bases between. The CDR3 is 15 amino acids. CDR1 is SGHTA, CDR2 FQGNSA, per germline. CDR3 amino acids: CASSAAGINTDTQYF. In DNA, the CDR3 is TGTGCCAGCAGCGCTGCCGGGATAAACACAGATACGCAGTATTTT.

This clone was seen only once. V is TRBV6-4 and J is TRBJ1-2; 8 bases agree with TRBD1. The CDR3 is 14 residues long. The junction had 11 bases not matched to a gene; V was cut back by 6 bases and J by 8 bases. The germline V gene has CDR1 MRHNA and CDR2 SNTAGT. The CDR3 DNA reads TGTGCCAGCAGAAATACTGACAGGGGCAGCGGCTACACCTTC. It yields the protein CASRNTDRGSGYTF.

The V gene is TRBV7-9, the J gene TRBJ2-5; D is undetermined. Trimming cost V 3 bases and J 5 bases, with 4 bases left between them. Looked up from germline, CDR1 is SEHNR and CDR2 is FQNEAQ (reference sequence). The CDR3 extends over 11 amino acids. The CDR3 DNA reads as TGTGCCAGCAGCTTTGGGGAGACCCAGTACTTC. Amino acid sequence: CASSFGETQYF.

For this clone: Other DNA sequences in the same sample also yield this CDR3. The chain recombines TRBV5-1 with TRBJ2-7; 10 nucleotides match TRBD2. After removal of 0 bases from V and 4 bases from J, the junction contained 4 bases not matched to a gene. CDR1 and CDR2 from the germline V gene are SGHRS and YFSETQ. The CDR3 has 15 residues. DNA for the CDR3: TGCGCCAGCAGCTTGGTTTCTAGCGGGAGATACGAGCAGTACTTC. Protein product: CASSLVSSGRYEQYF. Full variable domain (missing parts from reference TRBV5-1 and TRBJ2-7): KAGVTQTPRYLIKTRGQQVTLSCSPISGHRSVSWYQQTPGQGLQFLFEYFSETQRNKGNFPGRFSGRQFSNSRSEMNVSTLELGDSALYLCASSLVSSGRYEQYFGPGTRLTVT.

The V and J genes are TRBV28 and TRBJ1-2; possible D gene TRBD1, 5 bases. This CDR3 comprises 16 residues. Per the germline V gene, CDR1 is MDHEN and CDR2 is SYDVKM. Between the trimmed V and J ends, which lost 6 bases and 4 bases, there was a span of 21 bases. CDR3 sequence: CASSRIDRGGRYGYTF. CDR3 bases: TGTGCCAGCAGCCGCATTGACAGAGGAGGCCGCTATGGCTACACCTTC.

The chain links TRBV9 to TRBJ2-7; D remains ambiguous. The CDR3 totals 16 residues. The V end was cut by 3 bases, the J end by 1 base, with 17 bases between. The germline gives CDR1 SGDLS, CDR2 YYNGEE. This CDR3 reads CASSALGPEPSYEQYF. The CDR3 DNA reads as TGTGCCAGCAGCGCCCTTGGGCCGGAACCTTCCTACGAGCAGTACTTC.

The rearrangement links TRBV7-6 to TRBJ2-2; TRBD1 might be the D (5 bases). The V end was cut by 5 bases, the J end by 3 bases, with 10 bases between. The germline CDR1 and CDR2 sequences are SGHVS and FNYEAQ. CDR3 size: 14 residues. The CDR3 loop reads CASSTRQYTGELFF. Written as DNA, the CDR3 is TGTGCCAGCAGCACCAGACAGTACACCGGGGAGCTGTTTTTT.

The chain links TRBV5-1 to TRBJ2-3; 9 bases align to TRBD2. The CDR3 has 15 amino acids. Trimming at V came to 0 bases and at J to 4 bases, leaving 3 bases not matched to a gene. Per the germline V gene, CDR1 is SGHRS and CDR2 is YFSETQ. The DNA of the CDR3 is TGCGCCAGCAGCTTGGGGGCGGGGGGGGCAGATACGCAGTATTTT. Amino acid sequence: CASSLGAGGADTQYF.

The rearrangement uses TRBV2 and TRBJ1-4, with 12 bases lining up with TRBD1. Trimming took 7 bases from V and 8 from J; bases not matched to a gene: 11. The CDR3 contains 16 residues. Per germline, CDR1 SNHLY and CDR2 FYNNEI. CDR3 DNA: TGTGCCAGCACTAACCTGGGGGGGACAGGGGGCGAAAAACTGTTTTTT. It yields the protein CASTNLGGTGGEKLFF.

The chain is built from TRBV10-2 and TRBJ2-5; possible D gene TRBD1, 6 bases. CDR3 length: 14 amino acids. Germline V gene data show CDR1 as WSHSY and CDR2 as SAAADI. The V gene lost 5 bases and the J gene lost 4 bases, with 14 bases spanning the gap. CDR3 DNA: TGCGCCAGCAGTCCCGGACAGAGCCCAGAGACCCAGTACTTC. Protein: CASSPGQSPETQYF.

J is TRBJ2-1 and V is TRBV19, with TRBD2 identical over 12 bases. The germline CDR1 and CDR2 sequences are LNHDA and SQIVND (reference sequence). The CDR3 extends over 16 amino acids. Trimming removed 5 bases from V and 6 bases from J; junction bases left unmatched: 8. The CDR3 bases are TGTGCCAGTAGTCCGTCTAGCGGGAGGGCCCTCAATGAGCAGTTCTTC. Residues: CASSPSSGRALNEQFF.

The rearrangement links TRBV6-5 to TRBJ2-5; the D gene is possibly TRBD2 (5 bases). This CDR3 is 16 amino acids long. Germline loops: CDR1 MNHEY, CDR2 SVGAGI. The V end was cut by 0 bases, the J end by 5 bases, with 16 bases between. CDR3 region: CASSYSGSPDSETQYF. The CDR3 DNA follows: TGTGCCAGCAGTTACTCCGGGTCACCGGACTCGGAGACCCAGTACTTC.

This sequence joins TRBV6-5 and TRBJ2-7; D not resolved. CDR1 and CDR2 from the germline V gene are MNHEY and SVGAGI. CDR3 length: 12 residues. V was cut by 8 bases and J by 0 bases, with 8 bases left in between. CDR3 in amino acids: CASGMSSYEQYF. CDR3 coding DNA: TGTGCCAGCGGAATGAGCTCCTACGAGCAGTACTTC.

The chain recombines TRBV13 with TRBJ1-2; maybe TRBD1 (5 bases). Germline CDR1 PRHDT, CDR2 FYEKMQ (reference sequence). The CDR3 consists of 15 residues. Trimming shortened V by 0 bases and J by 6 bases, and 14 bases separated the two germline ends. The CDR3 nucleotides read TGTGCCAGCAGCTTAGGCCTGCGCGGGGACCATGGCTACACCTTC. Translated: CASSLGLRGDHGYTF.

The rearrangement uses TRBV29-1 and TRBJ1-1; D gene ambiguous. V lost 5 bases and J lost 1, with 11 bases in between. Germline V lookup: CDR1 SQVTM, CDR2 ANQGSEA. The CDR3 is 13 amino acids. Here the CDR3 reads CSVRTAKNTEAFF. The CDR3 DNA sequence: TGCAGCGTTCGGACGGCAAAGAACACTGAAGCTTTCTTT.

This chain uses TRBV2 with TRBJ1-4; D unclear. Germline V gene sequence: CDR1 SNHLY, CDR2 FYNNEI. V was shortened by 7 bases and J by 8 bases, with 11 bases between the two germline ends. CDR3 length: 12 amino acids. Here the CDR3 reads CASKTSPEKLFF. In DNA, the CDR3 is TGTGCCAGCAAAACAAGTCCAGAAAAACTGTTTTTT.

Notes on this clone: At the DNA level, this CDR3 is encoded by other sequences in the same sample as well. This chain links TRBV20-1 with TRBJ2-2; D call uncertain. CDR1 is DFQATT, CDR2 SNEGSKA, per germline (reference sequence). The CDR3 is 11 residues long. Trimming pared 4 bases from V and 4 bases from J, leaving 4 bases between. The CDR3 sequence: CSATSTGELFF. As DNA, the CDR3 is TGCAGTGCTACTAGCACCGGGGAGCTGTTTTTT.

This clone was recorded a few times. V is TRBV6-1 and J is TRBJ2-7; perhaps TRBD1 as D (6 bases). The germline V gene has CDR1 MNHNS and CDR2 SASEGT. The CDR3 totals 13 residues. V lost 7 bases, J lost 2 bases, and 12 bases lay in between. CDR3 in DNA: TGTGCCAGCAACCAACAGGGTCCCTACGAGCAGTACTTC. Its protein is CASNQQGPYEQYF.

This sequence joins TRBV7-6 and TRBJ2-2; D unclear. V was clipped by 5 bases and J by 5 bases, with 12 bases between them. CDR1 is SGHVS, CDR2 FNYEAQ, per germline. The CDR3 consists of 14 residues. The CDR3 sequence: CASSLRTLTGELFF. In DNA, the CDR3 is TGTGCCAGCAGCCTTCGGACGCTAACCGGGGAGCTGTTTTTT.

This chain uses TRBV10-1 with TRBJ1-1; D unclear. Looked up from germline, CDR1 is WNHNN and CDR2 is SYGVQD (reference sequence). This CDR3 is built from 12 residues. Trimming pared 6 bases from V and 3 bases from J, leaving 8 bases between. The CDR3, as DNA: TGCGCCAGCAGGGGATCGGACACTGAAGCTTTCTTT. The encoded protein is CASRGSDTEAFF.

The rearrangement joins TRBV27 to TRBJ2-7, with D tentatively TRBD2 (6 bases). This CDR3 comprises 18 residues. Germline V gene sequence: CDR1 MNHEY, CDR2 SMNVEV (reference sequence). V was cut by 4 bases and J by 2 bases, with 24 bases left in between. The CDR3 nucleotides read TGTGCCAGCAGTTATGGAAGGACCGCAGGAGGGGTTCCCTACGAGCAGTACTTC. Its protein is CASSYGRTAGGVPYEQYF.

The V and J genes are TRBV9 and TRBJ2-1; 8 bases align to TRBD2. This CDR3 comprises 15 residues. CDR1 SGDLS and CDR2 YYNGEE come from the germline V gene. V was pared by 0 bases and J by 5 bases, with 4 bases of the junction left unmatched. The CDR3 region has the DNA TGTGCCAGCAGCGTAGATCCAGCGGGGGACAATGAGCAGTTCTTC. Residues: CASSVDPAGDNEQFF.

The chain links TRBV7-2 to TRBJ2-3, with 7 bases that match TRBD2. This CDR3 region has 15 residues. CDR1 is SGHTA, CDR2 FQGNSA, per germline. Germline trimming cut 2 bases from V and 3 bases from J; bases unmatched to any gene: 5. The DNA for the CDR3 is TGTGCCAGCAGCTTATGGCCTAGCGGAACAGATACGCAGTATTTT. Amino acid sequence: CASSLWPSGTDTQYF.

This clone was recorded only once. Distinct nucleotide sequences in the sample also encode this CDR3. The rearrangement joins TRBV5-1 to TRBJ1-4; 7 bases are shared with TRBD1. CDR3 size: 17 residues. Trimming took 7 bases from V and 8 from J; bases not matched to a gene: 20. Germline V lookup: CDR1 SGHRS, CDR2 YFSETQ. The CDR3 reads CASRVFTGVRTAEKLFF. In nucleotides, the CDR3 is TGCGCCAGCCGGGTCTTTACAGGGGTCCGAACTGCAGAAAAACTGTTTTTT.

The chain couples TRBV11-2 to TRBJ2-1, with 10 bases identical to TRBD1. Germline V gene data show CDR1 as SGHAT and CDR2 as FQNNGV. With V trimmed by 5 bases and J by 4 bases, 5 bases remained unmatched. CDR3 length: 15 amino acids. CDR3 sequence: CASSRQGAMYNEQFF. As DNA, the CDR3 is TGTGCCAGCAGCCGACAGGGGGCTATGTACAATGAGCAGTTCTTC.

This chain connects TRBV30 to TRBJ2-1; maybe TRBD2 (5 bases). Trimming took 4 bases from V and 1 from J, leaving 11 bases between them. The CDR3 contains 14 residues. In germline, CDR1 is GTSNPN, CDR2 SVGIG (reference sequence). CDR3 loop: CAWTSLSSYNEQFF. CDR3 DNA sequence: TGTGCCTGGACTAGCTTGTCGTCCTACAATGAGCAGTTCTTC.